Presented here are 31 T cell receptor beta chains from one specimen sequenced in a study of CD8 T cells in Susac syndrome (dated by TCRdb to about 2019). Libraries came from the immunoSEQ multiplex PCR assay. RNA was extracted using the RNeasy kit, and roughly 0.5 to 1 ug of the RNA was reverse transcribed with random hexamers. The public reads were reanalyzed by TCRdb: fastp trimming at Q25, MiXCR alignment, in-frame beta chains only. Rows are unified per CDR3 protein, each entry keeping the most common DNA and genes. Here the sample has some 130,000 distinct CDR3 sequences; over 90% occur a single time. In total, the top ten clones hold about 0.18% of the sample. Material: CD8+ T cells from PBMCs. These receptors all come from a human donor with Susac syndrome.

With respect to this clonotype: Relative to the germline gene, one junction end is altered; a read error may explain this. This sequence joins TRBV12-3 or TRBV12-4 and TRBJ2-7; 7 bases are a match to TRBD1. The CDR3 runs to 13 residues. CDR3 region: CASRLGQVDEQYF. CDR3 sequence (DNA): TGTGCCAGCAGGTTAGGACAGGTGGACGAGCAGTACTTC.

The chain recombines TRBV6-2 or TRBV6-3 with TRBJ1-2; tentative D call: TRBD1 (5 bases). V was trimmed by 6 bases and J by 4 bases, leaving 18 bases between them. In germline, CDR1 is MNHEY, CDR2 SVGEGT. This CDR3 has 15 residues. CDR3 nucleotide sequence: TGTGCCAGCAGCCCCACACAGGTCCAATTCTATGGCTACACCTTC. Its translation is CASSPTQVQFYGYTF.

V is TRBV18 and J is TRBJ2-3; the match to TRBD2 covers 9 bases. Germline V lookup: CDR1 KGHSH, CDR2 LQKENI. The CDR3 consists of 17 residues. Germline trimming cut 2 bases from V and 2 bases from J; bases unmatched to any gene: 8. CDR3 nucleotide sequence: TGTGCCAGCTCACCAGCATCACTAGCGGGTTACACAGATACGCAGTATTTT. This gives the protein CASSPASLAGYTDTQYF. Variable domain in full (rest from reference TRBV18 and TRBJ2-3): NAGVMQNPRHLVRRRGQEARLRCSPMKGHSHVYWYRQLPEEGLKFMVYLQKENIIDESGMPKERFSAEFPKEGPSILRIQQVVRGDSAAYFCASSPASLAGYTDTQYFGPGTRLTVL.

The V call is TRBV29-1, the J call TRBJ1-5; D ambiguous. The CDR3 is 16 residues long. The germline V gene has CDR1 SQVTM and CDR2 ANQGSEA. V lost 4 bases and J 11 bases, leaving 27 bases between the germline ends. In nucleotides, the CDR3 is TGCAGCGTTGTTCTTTCGTGGCCGTCCCCAATCGAATCCCAGCATTTT. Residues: CSVVLSWPSPIESQHF.

The CDR3 spells CASSLVASGELFF. CDR3 DNA sequence: TGTGCCAGCAGCTTAGTAGCGAGCGGGGAGCTGTTTTTT. V is TRBV7-9 and J is TRBJ2-2, with D tentatively TRBD2 (5 bases). The CDR3 covers 13 residues. Germline lookup yields CDR1 SEHNR and CDR2 FQNEAQ (reference sequence). V was shortened by 1 base and J by 7 bases, with 7 bases between the two germline ends.

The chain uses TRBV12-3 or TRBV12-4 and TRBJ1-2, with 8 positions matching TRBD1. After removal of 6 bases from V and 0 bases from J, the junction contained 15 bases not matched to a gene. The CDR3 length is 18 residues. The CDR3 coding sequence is TGTGCCAGCAGGCAAACACAGGGGGTATTTCCTCCTAACTATGGCTACACCTTC. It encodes CASRQTQGVFPPNYGYTF.

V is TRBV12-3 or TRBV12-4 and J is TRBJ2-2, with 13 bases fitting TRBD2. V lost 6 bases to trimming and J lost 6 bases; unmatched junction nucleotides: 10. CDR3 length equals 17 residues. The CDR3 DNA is TGTGCCAGCAGAGGCTATAGGACTAGCGGGAGTCCCGGGGAGCTGTTTTTT. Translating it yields CASRGYRTSGSPGELFF.

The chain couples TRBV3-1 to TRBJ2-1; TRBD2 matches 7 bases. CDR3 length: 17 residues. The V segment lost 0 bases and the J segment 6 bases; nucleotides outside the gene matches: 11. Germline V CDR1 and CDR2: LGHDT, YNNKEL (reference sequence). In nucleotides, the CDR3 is TGTGCCAGCAGCCAAGAACCAGGGAGGGTTGGGGTCAATGAGCAGTTCTTC. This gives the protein CASSQEPGRVGVNEQFF.

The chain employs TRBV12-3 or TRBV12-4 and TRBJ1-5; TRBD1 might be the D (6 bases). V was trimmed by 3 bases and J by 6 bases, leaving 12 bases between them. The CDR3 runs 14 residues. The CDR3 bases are TGTGCCAGCAGTTTGGAGGGGGTTGGTCAGCCCCAGCATTTT. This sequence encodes CASSLEGVGQPQHF.

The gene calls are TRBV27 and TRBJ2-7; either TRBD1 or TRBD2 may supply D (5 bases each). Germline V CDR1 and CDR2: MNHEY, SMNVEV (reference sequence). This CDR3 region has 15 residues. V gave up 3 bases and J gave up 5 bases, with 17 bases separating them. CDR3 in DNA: TGTGCCAGCAGTTTTACTGGGGGTGACCTAGACGAGCAGTACTTC. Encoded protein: CASSFTGGDLDEQYF.

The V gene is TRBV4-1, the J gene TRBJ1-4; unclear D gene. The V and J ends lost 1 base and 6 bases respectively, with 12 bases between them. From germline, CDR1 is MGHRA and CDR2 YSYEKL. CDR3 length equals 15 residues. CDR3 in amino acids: CASSQGHSLDEKLFF. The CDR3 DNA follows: TGCGCCAGCAGCCAAGGACATAGCCTAGATGAAAAACTGTTTTTT.

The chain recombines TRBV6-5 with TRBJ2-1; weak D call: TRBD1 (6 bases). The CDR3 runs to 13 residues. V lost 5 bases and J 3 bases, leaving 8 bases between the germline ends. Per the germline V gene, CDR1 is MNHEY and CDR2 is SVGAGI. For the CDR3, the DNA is TGTGCCAGCAGTGGGGACATCTACAATGAGCAGTTCTTC. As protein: CASSGDIYNEQFF.

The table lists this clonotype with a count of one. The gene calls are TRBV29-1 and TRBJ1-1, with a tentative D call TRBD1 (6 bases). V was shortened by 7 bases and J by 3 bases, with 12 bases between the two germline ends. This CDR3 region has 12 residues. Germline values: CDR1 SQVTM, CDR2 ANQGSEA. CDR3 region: CSAEAGDTEAFF. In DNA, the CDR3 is TGCAGCGCCGAGGCAGGGGACACTGAAGCTTTCTTT.

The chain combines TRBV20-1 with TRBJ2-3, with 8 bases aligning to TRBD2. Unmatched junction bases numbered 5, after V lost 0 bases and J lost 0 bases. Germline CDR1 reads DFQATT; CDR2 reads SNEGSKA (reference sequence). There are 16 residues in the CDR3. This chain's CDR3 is CSARDWVAGSTDTQYF. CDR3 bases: TGCAGTGCTAGAGATTGGGTAGCGGGGAGCACAGATACGCAGTATTTT.

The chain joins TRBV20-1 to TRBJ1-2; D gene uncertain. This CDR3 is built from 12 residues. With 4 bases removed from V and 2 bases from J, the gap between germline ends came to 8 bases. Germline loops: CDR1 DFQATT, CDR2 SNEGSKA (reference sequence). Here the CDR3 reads CSATDPNYGYTF. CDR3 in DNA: TGCAGTGCTACGGACCCGAACTATGGCTACACCTTC.

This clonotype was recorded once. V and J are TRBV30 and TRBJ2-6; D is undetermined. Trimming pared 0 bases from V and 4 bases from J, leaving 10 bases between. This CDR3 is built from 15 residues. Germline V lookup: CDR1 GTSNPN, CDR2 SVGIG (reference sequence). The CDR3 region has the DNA TGTGCCTGGAGTGTTTCCCCCTGGGGGGCCAACGTCCTGACTTTC. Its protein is CAWSVSPWGANVLTF.

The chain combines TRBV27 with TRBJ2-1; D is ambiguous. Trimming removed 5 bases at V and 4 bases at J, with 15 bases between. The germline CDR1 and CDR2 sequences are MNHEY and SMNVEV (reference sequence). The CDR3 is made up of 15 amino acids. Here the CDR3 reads CASSDLGGAYNEQFF. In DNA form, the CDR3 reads TGTGCCAGCAGTGACTTAGGTGGCGCATACAATGAGCAGTTCTTC.

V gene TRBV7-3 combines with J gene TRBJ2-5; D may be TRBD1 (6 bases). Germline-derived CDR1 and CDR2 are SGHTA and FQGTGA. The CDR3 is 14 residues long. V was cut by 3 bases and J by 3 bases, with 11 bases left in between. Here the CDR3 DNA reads TGTGCCAGCAGCTTGGGACACGGGGAAGAGACCCAGTACTTC. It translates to CASSLGHGEETQYF.

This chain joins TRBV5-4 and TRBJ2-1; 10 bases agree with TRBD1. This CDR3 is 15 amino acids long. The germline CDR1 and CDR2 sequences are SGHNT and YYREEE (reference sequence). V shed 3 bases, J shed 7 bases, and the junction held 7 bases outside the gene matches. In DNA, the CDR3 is TGTGCCAGCAGCTGGGACAGGGGTTCGGGAAATGAGCAGTTCTTC. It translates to CASSWDRGSGNEQFF.

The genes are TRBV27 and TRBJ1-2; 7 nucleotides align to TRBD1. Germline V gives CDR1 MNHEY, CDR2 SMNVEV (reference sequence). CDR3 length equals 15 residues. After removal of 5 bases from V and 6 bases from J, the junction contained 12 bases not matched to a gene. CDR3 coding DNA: TGTGCCAGCAGTCCCGACCGACAGGGTGGTAATGGCTACACCTTC. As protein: CASSPDRQGGNGYTF.

The CDR3 DNA reads TGTGCCAGCAGCTTATTTTCGGGATTCTCCTACGAGCAGTACTTC. Translation: CASSLFSGFSYEQYF. V and J are TRBV13 and TRBJ2-7, with D possibly being TRBD2 (5 bases). The germline V gene encodes CDR1 PRHDT and CDR2 FYEKMQ (reference sequence). The CDR3 runs 15 residues. V lost 2 bases and J lost 0, with 11 bases in between.

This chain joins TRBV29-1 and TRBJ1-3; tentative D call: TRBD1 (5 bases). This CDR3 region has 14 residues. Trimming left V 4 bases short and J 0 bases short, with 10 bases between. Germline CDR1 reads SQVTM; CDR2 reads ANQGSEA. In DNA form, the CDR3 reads TGCAGCGTTGTACCGGGGGGCTCTGGAAACACCATATATTTT. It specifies CSVVPGGSGNTIYF.

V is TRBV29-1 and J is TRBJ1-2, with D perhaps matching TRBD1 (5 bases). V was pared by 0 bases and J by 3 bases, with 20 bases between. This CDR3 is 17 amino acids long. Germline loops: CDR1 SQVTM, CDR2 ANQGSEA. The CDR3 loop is CSVEDQPGTEHYYGYTF. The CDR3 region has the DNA TGCAGCGTTGAAGACCAACCCGGGACCGAGCACTACTATGGCTACACCTTC.

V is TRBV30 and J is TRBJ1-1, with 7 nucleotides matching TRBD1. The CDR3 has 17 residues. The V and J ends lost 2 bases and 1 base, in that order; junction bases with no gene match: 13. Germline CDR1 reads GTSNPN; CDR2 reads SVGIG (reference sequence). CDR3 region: CAWSPCTATGPNTEAFF. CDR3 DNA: TGTGCCTGGAGTCCCTGTACAGCGACAGGGCCGAACACTGAAGCTTTCTTT.

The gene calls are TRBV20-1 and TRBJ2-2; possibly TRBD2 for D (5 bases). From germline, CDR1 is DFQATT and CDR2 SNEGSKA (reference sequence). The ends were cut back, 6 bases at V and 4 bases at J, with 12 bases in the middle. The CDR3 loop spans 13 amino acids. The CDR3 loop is CSAREGGTGELFF. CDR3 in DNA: TGCAGTGCCCGGGAAGGTGGCACCGGGGAGCTGTTTTTT.

As DNA, the CDR3 is TGTGCCAGCAGCGTAGTAGGGGCAGGGGAGCTGTTTTTT. Residues: CASSVVGAGELFF. The chain has TRBV9 and TRBJ2-2; D may be TRBD1 (5 bases). This CDR3 has 13 residues. Trimming cost V 0 bases and J 8 bases, with 8 bases left between them. The germline gives CDR1 SGDLS, CDR2 YYNGEE.

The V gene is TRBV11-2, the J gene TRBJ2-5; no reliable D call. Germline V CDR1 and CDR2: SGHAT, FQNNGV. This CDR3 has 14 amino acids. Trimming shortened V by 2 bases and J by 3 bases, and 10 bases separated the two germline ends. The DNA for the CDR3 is TGTGCCAGCAGCTTAACCCTATTGGAAGAGACCCAGTACTTC. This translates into CASSLTLLEETQYF.

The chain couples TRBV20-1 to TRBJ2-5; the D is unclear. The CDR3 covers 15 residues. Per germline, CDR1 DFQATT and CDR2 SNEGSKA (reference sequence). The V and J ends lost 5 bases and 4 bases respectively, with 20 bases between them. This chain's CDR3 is CSASPLTLEIETQYF. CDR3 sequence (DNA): TGCAGTGCTTCCCCCCTTACTCTAGAGATAGAGACCCAGTACTTC.

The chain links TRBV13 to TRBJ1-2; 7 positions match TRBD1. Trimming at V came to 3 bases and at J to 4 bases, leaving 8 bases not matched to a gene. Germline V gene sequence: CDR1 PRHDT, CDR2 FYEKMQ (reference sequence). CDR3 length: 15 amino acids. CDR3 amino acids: CASSFPGTEAYGYTF. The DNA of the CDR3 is TGTGCCAGCAGCTTCCCCGGGACAGAGGCCTATGGCTACACCTTC.

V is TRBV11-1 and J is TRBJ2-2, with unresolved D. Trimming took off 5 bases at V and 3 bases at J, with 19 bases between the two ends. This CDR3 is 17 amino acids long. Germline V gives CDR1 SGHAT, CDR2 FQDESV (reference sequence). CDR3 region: CASSLWGLWPYTGELFF. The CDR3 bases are TGTGCCAGCAGCCTTTGGGGTCTTTGGCCCTACACCGGGGAGCTGTTTTTT.

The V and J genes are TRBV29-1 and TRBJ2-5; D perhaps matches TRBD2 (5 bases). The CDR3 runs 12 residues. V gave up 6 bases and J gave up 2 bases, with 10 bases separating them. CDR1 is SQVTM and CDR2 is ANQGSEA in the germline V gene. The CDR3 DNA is TGCAGCGTCCCGGGAAAGCAAGAGACCCAGTACTTC. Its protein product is CSVPGKQETQYF.